This T cell receptor beta chain was profiled in a study of blood T cell repertoires in COVID-19. In the study overall: The United States, Italy and Spain supplied acute and convalescent COVID-19 samples. In each case, the material was cDNA or gDNA derived from T cells, B-cell-depleted T cells, or PBMCs.

CDR1 and CDR2 from the germline V gene are SGDLS and YYNGEE. V was clipped by 0 bases and J by 1 base, with 10 bases between them. This CDR3 is 15 amino acids long. This clone was counted once. In the original workflow: Estimated nucleated cell counts came from reference gene primer amplification. Clones were sequenced by immunoSEQ multiplex PCR, and TCRdb holds only the in-frame ones, with some missing. V and J calls and clone size are as listed in that table; D and trimming were resolved from the DNA. The repertoire holds approximately 75,000 clones, with around 83% as singletons. This TCR was sampled from a woman between 45 and 60 years old with acute or convalescent COVID-19. This rearrangement joins TRBV9 to TRBJ1-1; D perhaps matches TRBD1 (6 bases). Sequenced input: peripheral blood. The CDR3 region has the DNA TGTGCCAGCAGCGTAGGTACAGGGACGAACACTGAAGCTTTCTTT. Encoded protein: CASSVGTGTNTEAFF.